The 30 T cell receptor beta chains below all came from one sample that was sequenced in a study of cytomegalovirus exposure and HLA in healthy donors. The primer mix had 60 Vbeta and 13 Jbeta primers. Clones were read by immunoSEQ multiplex PCR, and TCRdb kept only the in-frame ones, dropping some. The sample yields approximately 100,000 clones, 77% seen once. Specimen: PBMCs. Receptors were obtained from a middle-aged man in good health and CMV-seropositive.

This clone was picked up a small number of times. The CDR3: CASSVGWGLTYEQYF. The CDR3 nucleotides read TGTGCCAGCAGCGTAGGCTGGGGGCTAACCTACGAGCAGTACTTC. V and J are TRBV9 and TRBJ2-5, with D maybe TRBD1 (6 bases). The J call is uncertain, as TRBJ2-7 better fits the DNA end. Germline lookup yields CDR1 SGDLS and CDR2 YYNGEE. This CDR3 has 15 amino acids.

This clone was counted many times. The rearrangement joins TRBV5-4 to TRBJ2-3; 10 bases fit TRBD2. The germline V gene encodes CDR1 SGHNT and CDR2 YYREEE (reference sequence). This CDR3 has 15 residues. J was trimmed by 5 bases and V by 6 bases; bases with no gene match: 9. This CDR3 reads CASTKELAGVDTQYF. CDR3 bases: TGTGCCAGCACCAAGGAGCTAGCGGGAGTAGATACGCAGTATTTT.

The table lists this clone with a count of one. This chain joins TRBV7-6 and TRBJ2-5; D gene unclear. The CDR3 loop spans 13 amino acids. Germline V gene sequence: CDR1 SGHVS, CDR2 FNYEAQ. Trimming left V 2 bases short and J 5 bases short, with 9 bases between. DNA of the CDR3: TGTGCCAGCAGCTTACCACCCAGGGAGACCCAGTACTTC. Residues: CASSLPPRETQYF.

The chain links TRBV19 to TRBJ1-5, with 7 bases lining up with TRBD1. This CDR3 is 15 amino acids long. The junction had 7 bases not matched to a gene; V was cut back by 5 bases and J by 3 bases. CDR1 and CDR2 from the germline V gene are LNHDA and SQIVND (reference sequence). CDR3 coding DNA: TGTGCCAGTAGTGCCTGGGACAGCCCCAATCAGCCCCAGCATTTT. It translates to CASSAWDSPNQPQHF.

The count of this clone is one. The rearrangement joins TRBV5-1 to TRBJ2-1, with TRBD2 matching over 7 bases. J lost 7 bases, V lost 0 bases, and 10 bases had no gene match. The CDR3 spans 16 residues. Germline assignment: CDR1 SGHRS and CDR2 YFSETQ. CDR3 protein: CASSLVAGVGGNEQFF. The CDR3 DNA follows: TGCGCCAGCAGCTTGGTCGCGGGGGTCGGCGGGAATGAGCAGTTCTTC.

This clone was found a few times. The rearrangement joins TRBV9 to TRBJ2-7; a weak D match, TRBD2 (5 bases). Trimming left V 3 bases short and J 5 bases short, with 6 bases between. CDR3 size: 11 residues. CDR1 is SGDLS, CDR2 YYNGEE, per germline. Here the CDR3 reads CASSGRHEQYF. Written as DNA, the CDR3 is TGTGCCAGCAGCGGGAGGCACGAGCAGTACTTC.

The V call is TRBV28, the J call TRBJ2-5; D not resolved. Germline CDR1 is MDHEN and CDR2 is SYDVKM. The CDR3 totals 12 residues. Trimming removed 2 bases at V and 6 bases at J, with 7 bases between. Here the CDR3 DNA reads TGTGCCAGCAGTTTAATAAGCCAGACCCAGTACTTC. Translating gives CASSLISQTQYF.

The gene calls are TRBV4-3 and TRBJ1-4, with no clear D. Germline CDR1 is LGHNA and CDR2 is YSLEER. Deletions cut 1 base from V and 4 bases from J, with 16 bases between. The CDR3 runs to 17 residues. The CDR3 is CASSQGYGRELNEKLFF. CDR3 bases: TGCGCCAGCAGCCAAGGCTACGGACGGGAACTTAATGAAAAACTGTTTTTT.

The chain carries TRBV11-2 and TRBJ2-1; TRBD2 matches at 9 bases. Germline values: CDR1 SGHAT, CDR2 FQNNGV. The CDR3 length is 15 residues. J lost 2 bases, V lost 3 bases, and 2 bases had no gene match. The chain's CDR3 is CASSFQRGAYNEQFF. Here the CDR3 DNA reads TGTGCCAGCAGCTTCCAGCGGGGGGCCTACAATGAGCAGTTCTTC.

This clone appeared a few times. At one boundary the junction diverges from the germline segment, which might be a read error. This sequence joins TRBV7-7 and TRBJ1-1, with a tentative D call TRBD1 (5 bases). Germline CDR1 is SSHAT and CDR2 is FNYEAQ (reference sequence). CDR3 length: 14 amino acids. The CDR3, as DNA: TGTGCTAGCAGCTTAATTGGACAGAACACTGAAGCTTTCTTT. This sequence encodes CASSLIGQNTEAFF.

The chain carries TRBV2 and TRBJ1-4, with TRBD1 as a possible D gene (6 bases). The CDR3 is 14 residues long. CDR1 SNHLY and CDR2 FYNNEI come from the germline V gene. The V end lost 6 bases, the J end lost 4 bases, and 12 bases lay between the germline ends. The CDR3 loop is CASRETGLNEKLFF. In DNA form, the CDR3 reads TGTGCCAGCAGGGAGACAGGCCTTAATGAAAAACTGTTTTTT.

Here the CDR3 DNA reads TGTGCCAGCAGCTATACGGCGGGGGGCCCGAACTACAATGAGCAGTTCTTC. This codes for CASSYTAGGPNYNEQFF. This chain uses TRBV5-6 with TRBJ2-1, with 8 bases fitting TRBD2. With V trimmed by 3 bases and J by 3 bases, 11 bases remained unmatched. Germline CDR1 and CDR2: SGHDT and YYEEEE. The CDR3 is 17 residues long.

The chain carries TRBV5-1 and TRBJ2-3; D uncertain. With 0 bases removed from V and 2 bases from J, the gap between germline ends came to 10 bases. Per the germline V gene, CDR1 is SGHRS and CDR2 is YFSETQ. CDR3 size: 15 residues. The CDR3 is CASSLVVRYTDTQYF. The CDR3 DNA reads TGCGCCAGCAGCTTGGTGGTGCGGTACACAGATACGCAGTATTTT.

This clone was counted a few times. This chain joins TRBV4-1 and TRBJ1-5; D gene ambiguous. Per germline, CDR1 MGHRA and CDR2 YSYEKL. CDR3 size: 14 residues. Between the trimmed V and J ends, which lost 0 bases and 5 bases, there was a span of 8 bases. The CDR3 protein is CASSQETGYQPQHF. For the CDR3, the DNA is TGCGCCAGCAGCCAAGAGACGGGGTATCAGCCCCAGCATTTT.

V is TRBV9 and J is TRBJ2-3; D possibly corresponds to TRBD2 (7 bases). Trimming removed 1 base from V and 2 bases from J, with 14 bases in between. CDR1 and CDR2 from the germline V gene are SGDLS and YYNGEE. The CDR3 runs 16 residues. The CDR3 DNA reads TGTGCCAGCAGCGTAAGGGGAGGGGGGCACACAGATACGCAGTATTTT. Its protein product is CASSVRGGGHTDTQYF.

The chain is built from TRBV25-1 and TRBJ2-5; the match to TRBD1 covers 11 bases. V lost 1 base to trimming and J lost 5 bases; unmatched junction nucleotides: 6. In germline, CDR1 is MGHDK, CDR2 SYGVNS. This CDR3 comprises 16 residues. The CDR3 region has the DNA TGTGCCAGCAGTGAATTCAGGACAGGGGGCTGGGAGACCCAGTACTTC. Its translation: CASSEFRTGGWETQYF. Complete variable domain (other parts from reference TRBV25-1 and TRBJ2-5): EADIYQTPRYLVIGTGKKITLECSQTMGHDKMYWYQQDPGMELHLIHYSYGVNSTEKGDLSSESTVSRIRTEHFPLTLESARPSHTSQYLCASSEFRTGGWETQYFGPGTRLLVL.

The rearrangement uses TRBV19 and TRBJ2-6, with TRBD2 matching over 8 bases. V lost 5 bases, J lost 2 bases, and 2 bases stayed unmatched. The CDR3 has 15 amino acids. Germline V gene lookup returns CDR1 LNHDA and CDR2 SQIVND (reference sequence). CDR3 sequence: CASSRGGTGANVLTF. The CDR3 DNA sequence: TGTGCCAGTAGTCGGGGGGGCACTGGGGCCAACGTCCTGACTTTC.

The chain is built from TRBV28 and TRBJ1-6; 7 bases line up with TRBD1. CDR1 and CDR2 (germline): MDHEN, SYDVKM. CDR3 length: 18 amino acids. With V trimmed by 8 bases and J by 1 base, 14 bases remained unmatched. The CDR3 region has the DNA TGTGCCAGCTCTTCCCCCGGGACAGTCACTTCCTATAATTCACCCCTCCACTTT. Translation: CASSSPGTVTSYNSPLHF.

The rearrangement joins TRBV15 to TRBJ2-3; TRBD2 might be the D (6 bases). Germline lookup yields CDR1 LNHNV and CDR2 YYDKDF (reference sequence). Trimming took off 1 base at V and 1 base at J, with 18 bases between the two ends. CDR3 length: 18 amino acids. CDR3: CATSRGVGGGSGTDTQYF. As DNA, the CDR3 is TGTGCCACCAGCAGAGGAGTGGGAGGAGGTTCCGGCACAGATACGCAGTATTTT.

The sample holds one count of this clone. This rearrangement joins TRBV6-5 to TRBJ2-1; 9 bases agree with TRBD1. The CDR3 contains 16 residues. V gave up 4 bases and J gave up 7 bases; unmatched junction bases: 11. Germline V gene lookup returns CDR1 MNHEY and CDR2 SVGAGI. CDR3: CASSSPTGGGWNEQFF. The CDR3 DNA follows: TGTGCCAGCAGTTCCCCAACAGGGGGCGGTTGGAATGAGCAGTTCTTC.

The chain couples TRBV4-1 to TRBJ2-3, with D perhaps matching TRBD1 (5 bases). Germline assignment: CDR1 MGHRA and CDR2 YSYEKL. The CDR3 covers 15 residues. V lost 0 bases, J lost 2 bases, and 9 bases lay in between. Here the CDR3 reads CASSQEGQYTDTQYF. For the CDR3, the DNA is TGCGCCAGCAGCCAAGAGGGGCAGTACACAGATACGCAGTATTTT.

This chain joins TRBV6-6 and TRBJ2-1; TRBD2 matches 7 bases. The length of the CDR3 is 15 residues. Germline CDR1 and CDR2: MNHNY and SVGAGI (reference sequence). J lost 2 bases, V lost 6 bases, and 7 bases had no gene match. CDR3 nucleotides: TGTGCCAGCAGCCCCGGGACTACGGCCTACAATGAGCAGTTCTTC. The encoded protein is CASSPGTTAYNEQFF.

The CDR3: CASSLGGPLHF. DNA for the CDR3: TGTGCCAGCAGCTTAGGAGGGCCCCTCCACTTT. The chain is built from TRBV7-2 and TRBJ1-6; D call uncertain. The CDR3 totals 11 residues. Germline assignment: CDR1 SGHTA and CDR2 FQGNSA. Between the trimmed V and J ends, which lost 1 base and 13 bases, there was a span of 5 bases.

This clone occurred a few times. The genes are TRBV9 and TRBJ2-3; 10 nucleotides line up with TRBD2. This CDR3 has 16 amino acids. CDR1 is SGDLS and CDR2 is YYNGEE in the germline V gene. The ends lost 3 bases at V and 7 bases at J; junction bases unmatched: 11. CDR3 DNA: TGTGCCAGCAGCGGAGGGGCGAGCGGGGGGGCTTATACGCAGTATTTT. This encodes CASSGGASGGAYTQYF.

The rearrangement joins TRBV7-9 to TRBJ2-2, with TRBD2 as a possible D gene (5 bases). Germline values: CDR1 SEHNR, CDR2 FQNEAQ (reference sequence). The V and J ends lost 4 bases and 4 bases respectively, with 16 bases between them. The CDR3 covers 16 residues. The CDR3 DNA follows: TGTGCCAGCAGCTCGCTCCTAGCCCCGGGCACCGGGGAGCTGTTTTTT. This gives the protein CASSSLLAPGTGELFF.

In this sample, this clone turned up once. V and J are TRBV5-1 and TRBJ1-1; TRBD1 might be the D (5 bases). The germline V and J ends were trimmed by 0 bases and 7 bases, with 10 bases remaining between them. The CDR3 totals 13 residues. Germline CDR1 reads SGHRS; CDR2 reads YFSETQ. The CDR3 DNA follows: TGCGCCAGCAGCTTGGGGCAGGGCCATGAAGCTTTCTTT. Its translation: CASSLGQGHEAFF.

The chain is built from TRBV7-6 and TRBJ1-4; D may be TRBD1 (6 bases). The V gene's germline CDR1 is SGHVS and CDR2 FNYEAQ. The V and J ends lost 4 bases and 4 bases respectively, with 13 bases between them. The CDR3 spans 15 residues. This CDR3 reads CASSSSDRLNEKLFF. In nucleotides, the CDR3 is TGTGCCAGCAGCTCATCGGACAGACTTAATGAAAAACTGTTTTTT.

The chain has TRBV2 and TRBJ1-5, with D possibly TRBD1 on 5 matching bases. Trimming left V 3 bases short and J 3 bases short, with 15 bases between. This CDR3 has 16 amino acids. Germline CDR1 is SNHLY and CDR2 is FYNNEI. CDR3 in amino acids: CASSEWGSGANQPQHF. CDR3 coding DNA: TGTGCCAGCAGTGAGTGGGGTTCTGGGGCCAATCAGCCCCAGCATTTT.

V gene TRBV9 combines with J gene TRBJ2-3; weak D call: TRBD2 (6 bases). Germline values: CDR1 SGDLS, CDR2 YYNGEE. V was shortened by 3 bases and J by 6 bases, with 17 bases between the two germline ends. The CDR3 is made up of 15 amino acids. This chain's CDR3 is CASSGSRSSVDTQYF. CDR3 coding DNA: TGTGCCAGCAGCGGGTCCAGGTCTAGCGTGGATACGCAGTATTTT.

The chain carries TRBV10-3 and TRBJ2-3; tentatively, D is TRBD1 (5 bases). This CDR3 region has 13 residues. The V gene's germline CDR1 is ENHRY and CDR2 SYGVKD. With 2 bases removed from V and 4 bases from J, the gap between germline ends came to 7 bases. The CDR3: CAISERGADTQYF. As DNA, the CDR3 is TGTGCCATCAGTGAGAGGGGCGCAGATACGCAGTATTTT.